This T cell receptor (beta chain) was identified in a study of blood T cell repertoires in COVID-19. Across the whole study: Sites across the United States, Italy and Spain contributed samples from acute and convalescent COVID-19.

CDR1 is MDHEN, CDR2 SYDVKM, per germline. V lost 6 bases to trimming and J lost 2 bases; unmatched junction nucleotides: 6. This CDR3 contains 15 residues. Libraries were prepared by immunoSEQ multiplex PCR; TCRdb keeps only in-frame clonotypes and omits some of them. The sample yields about 110,000 clones, 65% to 90% seen once. The gene calls are TRBV28 and TRBJ2-3, with 9 bases lining up with TRBD1. This receptor was identified in a woman aged 80 or over with active or convalescent COVID-19. The source material was peripheral blood. The CDR3 here is CASRSGTGHTDTQYF. DNA of the CDR3: TGTGCCAGCAGGTCCGGGACAGGGCACACAGATACGCAGTATTTT.